These 21 T cell receptor beta chains share one sample of origin, sequenced in a study of blood T cell repertoires in COVID-19. Clones were read by immunoSEQ multiplex PCR, and TCRdb kept only the in-frame ones, dropping some. The data contain fewer than 200,000 clones, nearly 90% of them singletons. The source material was peripheral blood. Receptors originate from a man aged 60-69 years with active or convalescent COVID-19.

The chain is built from TRBV2 and TRBJ1-2, with a weak D call TRBD1 (6 bases). Germline assignment: CDR1 SNHLY and CDR2 FYNNEI. The CDR3 runs to 15 residues. With 7 bases removed from V and 7 bases from J, the gap between germline ends came to 22 bases. The CDR3 bases are TGTGCCAGCATCGGACGAGGGGGGGTAAACCGTGGCTACACCTTC. Protein product: CASIGRGGVNRGYTF.

The chain is built from TRBV9 and TRBJ2-1, with D possibly matching TRBD1 (6 bases). V was clipped by 0 bases and J by 3 bases, with 7 bases between them. Germline V gene sequence: CDR1 SGDLS, CDR2 YYNGEE. The length of the CDR3 is 14 residues. The CDR3 DNA follows: TGTGCCAGCAGCGTAGCAGGGGTCTACAATGAGCAGTTCTTC. This translates into CASSVAGVYNEQFF.

The chain carries TRBV29-1 and TRBJ1-2; 11 bases map to TRBD1. Germline assignment: CDR1 SQVTM and CDR2 ANQGSEA. Losses at the gene ends were 3 bases for V and 9 bases for J; bases not matched to a gene: 12. The CDR3 has 15 amino acids. In nucleotides, the CDR3 is TGCAGCGTTGAGACCCGGGACAGGGGGTATATTAGCTACACCTTC. Translated: CSVETRDRGYISYTF.

The J gene is TRBJ2-3, the V gene TRBV4-1, with D perhaps TRBD2 (7 bases). V lost 4 bases to trimming and J lost 6 bases, with 17 bases between them. The CDR3 runs to 15 residues. Germline V CDR1 and CDR2: MGHRA, YSYEKL. CDR3 sequence (DNA): TGCGCCAGCAGCCCCTTAGGGGCGGGGGCGGATACGCAGTATTTT. Protein sequence: CASSPLGAGADTQYF.

The chain couples TRBV3-1 (or the pseudogene TRBV3-2) to TRBJ2-3, with 8 bases that match TRBD2. V lost 6 bases, J lost 6 bases, and 2 bases stayed unmatched. This CDR3 has 12 residues. Germline CDR1 and CDR2: LGHDT and YNNKEL (reference sequence). The chain's CDR3 is CASRIAGDTQYF. The CDR3 nucleotides read TGTGCCAGCAGAATAGCGGGGGATACGCAGTATTTT.

The chain employs TRBV2 and TRBJ2-3, with 7 bases lining up with TRBD1. The germline CDR1 and CDR2 sequences are SNHLY and FYNNEI. This CDR3 is 15 amino acids long. V shed 6 bases and J 2 bases; nucleotides not matched to a gene: 8. The CDR3, as DNA: TGTGCCAGCAGGAGACAGGGCTCTGACACAGATACGCAGTATTTT. As protein: CASRRQGSDTDTQYF.

The CDR3 DNA follows: TGTGCCAGCAGTTTAAGCAGGGGGGTCTCCTCTGGGGCCAACGTCCTGACTTTC. This gives the protein CASSLSRGVSSGANVLTF. The chain employs TRBV27 and TRBJ2-6; possible D gene TRBD1, 7 bases. V dropped 2 bases and J dropped 0 bases, with 14 bases sitting between them. There are 18 residues in the CDR3. Germline CDR1 and CDR2: MNHEY and SMNVEV (reference sequence).

The chain employs TRBV23-1 and TRBJ1-1, with 8 nucleotides matching TRBD1. TRBV23-1 is an open reading frame, and its role is uncertain. J lost 4 bases, V lost 6 bases, and 10 bases had no gene match. The CDR3 extends over 15 amino acids. The CDR3 region has the DNA TGCGCCAGCAGCCAGGAGGACAGGGTGGGCACTGAAGCTTTCTTT. The encoded protein is CASSQEDRVGTEAFF.

This clone turned up a few times. This sequence joins TRBV5-4 and TRBJ1-1; TRBD1 matches at 7 bases. Germline CDR1 reads SGHNT; CDR2 reads YYREEE (reference sequence). J was trimmed by 5 bases and V by 0 bases; bases with no gene match: 7. The length of the CDR3 is 15 residues. The CDR3 nucleotides read TGTGCCAGCAGCTTGGACAGGGGAAAAGGGACTGAAGCTTTCTTT. Its translation is CASSLDRGKGTEAFF. Together with reference TRBV5-4 and TRBJ1-1, the CDR3 gives the full variable domain: ETGVTQSPTHLIKTRGQQVTLRCSSQSGHNTVSWYQQALGQGPQFIFQYYREEENGRGNFPPRFSGLQFPNYSSELNVNALELDDSALYLCASSLDRGKGTEAFFGQGTRLTVV.

The rearrangement links TRBV3-1 (or the pseudogene TRBV3-2) to TRBJ2-2; D perhaps matches TRBD2 (6 bases). This CDR3 has 15 amino acids. Trimming took 4 bases from V and 4 from J, leaving 13 bases between them. Germline V gives CDR1 LGHDT, CDR2 YNNKEL (reference sequence). The CDR3 DNA reads as TGTGCCAGCAGCCTCCTAGCGCTATCCACCGGGGAGCTGTTTTTT. Protein sequence: CASSLLALSTGELFF.

The rearrangement joins TRBV5-1 to TRBJ2-7, with 10 bases that match TRBD1. J gave up 4 bases and V 1 base, and 2 bases lay outside the gene matches. Germline V CDR1 and CDR2: SGHRS, YFSETQ. The CDR3 length is 14 residues. The CDR3 sequence is CASSLRQGAYEQYF. The CDR3 region has the DNA TGCGCCAGCAGCTTGCGACAGGGGGCTTACGAGCAGTACTTC.

This rearrangement joins TRBV11-1 to TRBJ2-5; no clear D. The CDR3 spans 11 residues. CDR1 and CDR2 from the germline V gene are SGHAT and FQDESV (reference sequence). V was clipped by 3 bases and J by 4 bases, with 3 bases between them. Written as DNA, the CDR3 is TGTGCCAGCAGCTTCTCAGAGACCCAGTACTTC. Translated, it gives CASSFSETQYF.

The rearrangement joins TRBV5-1 to TRBJ1-2, with D possibly TRBD1 on 5 matching bases. In germline, CDR1 is SGHRS, CDR2 YFSETQ. Trimming cost V 4 bases and J 8 bases, with 12 bases left between them. The CDR3 sequence is 12 residues long. The CDR3 here is CASSVGQGGYTF. The CDR3 nucleotides read TGCGCCAGCAGCGTCGGACAAGGAGGCTACACCTTC.

The chain joins TRBV6-5 to TRBJ2-3, with TRBD2 matching 8 bases. The V gene's germline CDR1 is MNHEY and CDR2 SVGAGI. J gave up 4 bases and V 0 bases, and 3 bases lay outside the gene matches. The CDR3 loop spans 15 amino acids. For the CDR3, the DNA is TGTGCCAGCAGTTACTCAGGGCGGGGGGCAGATACGCAGTATTTT. It yields the protein CASSYSGRGADTQYF.

The count of this clone is one. The V and J genes are TRBV19 and TRBJ2-3; 15 bases align to TRBD2. The CDR3 spans 18 residues. The V segment lost 5 bases and the J segment 5 bases; nucleotides outside the gene matches: 11. Germline-derived CDR1 and CDR2 are LNHDA and SQIVND (reference sequence). CDR3 loop: CASSPLPGTSGGKDTQYF. CDR3 nucleotide sequence: TGTGCCAGTAGTCCCCTTCCCGGGACTAGCGGGGGGAAAGATACGCAGTATTTT.

The V and J genes are TRBV15 and TRBJ1-4; tentative D call: TRBD1 (6 bases). Germline CDR1 and CDR2: LNHNV and YYDKDF (reference sequence). This CDR3 spans 15 amino acids. Trimming removed 0 bases at V and 4 bases at J, with 9 bases between. The CDR3 protein is CATSRELDSNEKLFF. In nucleotides, the CDR3 is TGTGCCACCAGCAGAGAGTTGGACAGTAATGAAAAACTGTTTTTT.

CDR3 region: CSAREGGEAFF. The CDR3 DNA follows: TGCAGTGCTAGAGAAGGGGGTGAAGCTTTCTTT. The rearrangement links TRBV20-1 to TRBJ1-1, with D possibly TRBD1 on 6 matching bases. This CDR3 has 11 amino acids. V lost 0 bases to trimming and J lost 7 bases, with 6 bases between them. Germline loops: CDR1 DFQATT, CDR2 SNEGSKA (reference sequence).

This clone was seen a single time. Within the sample, other DNA sequences also encode this same CDR3. The rearrangement joins TRBV7-6 to TRBJ2-1; 9 bases are a match to TRBD2. V was clipped by 1 base and J by 2 bases; unmatched bases: 3. This CDR3 region has 16 residues. Germline V lookup: CDR1 SGHVS, CDR2 FNYEAQ. The CDR3 DNA reads as TGTGCCAGCAGCTTAGGGCTAGCGGGAACCTACAATGAGCAGTTCTTC. Its protein is CASSLGLAGTYNEQFF. Complete variable domain (other parts from reference TRBV7-6 and TRBJ2-1): GAGVSQSPRYKVTKRGQDVALRCDPISGHVSLYWYRQALGQGPEFLTYFNYEAQQDKSGLPNDRFSAERPEGSISTLTIQRTEQRDSAMYRCASSLGLAGTYNEQFFGPGTRLTVL.

The V call is TRBV27, the J call TRBJ1-2, with TRBD1 as a possible D gene (6 bases). The CDR3 covers 15 residues. Germline loops: CDR1 MNHEY, CDR2 SMNVEV (reference sequence). Trimming removed 4 bases from V and 0 bases from J, with 12 bases in between. The CDR3 sequence: CASSWTGQSNYGYTF. The DNA of the CDR3 is TGTGCCAGCAGTTGGACGGGACAATCTAACTATGGCTACACCTTC.

The V call is TRBV15, the J call TRBJ2-2; no firm D call. V was trimmed by 9 bases and J by 3 bases, leaving 5 bases between them. Germline assignment: CDR1 LNHNV and CDR2 YYDKDF (reference sequence). The CDR3 is made up of 11 amino acids. The CDR3 DNA follows: TGTGCCACTTCTTACACCGGGGAGCTGTTTTTT. Protein product: CATSYTGELFF.

This clone turned up a few times. CDR3 protein: CASSQEQPTDTQYF. CDR3 DNA: TGCGCCAGCAGCCAAGAACAGCCCACAGATACGCAGTATTTT. This chain joins TRBV4-1 and TRBJ2-3; no clear D gene. The CDR3 loop spans 14 amino acids. CDR1 is MGHRA, CDR2 YSYEKL, per germline. The V gene lost 0 bases and the J gene lost 2 bases, with 6 bases spanning the gap.